These T cell receptor beta chains were read from a single sample in a study of CD8 T cells in Susac syndrome. TCRdb recomputed calls from the immunoSEQ multiplex PCR reads with MiXCR, one row per CDR3 protein. This sample carries about 190,000 distinct CDR3 sequences, 95% of them seen once, and the ten largest clones take around 0.16%. The sequenced material came from CD8+ T cells from PBMCs. The receptors here all came from a human donor with Susac syndrome. CDR3s include the opening cysteine and the closing phenylalanine or tryptophan. The order of the fields is CDR3 length, D gene, V gene, J gene, CDR3 DNA, CDR3 protein. A D gene is named only where the DNA matches it firmly.

15	TRBD2	TRBV5-1	TRBJ2-1	TGCGCCAGCAGCTTAGCGGGAGAATGGAATAATGAGCAGTTCTTC	CASSLAGEWNNEQFF
15	-	TRBV3-1	TRBJ1-1	TGTGCCAGCAGCTATTACGGCACTCTGAACACTGAAGCTTTCTTT	CASSYYGTLNTEAFF
16	-	TRBV7-9	TRBJ2-7	TGTGCCAGCAGCTCCGTCGGCCCAGGGGAATTCTACGAGCAGTACTTC	CASSSVGPGEFYEQYF
15	-	TRBV20-1	TRBJ2-3	TGCAGTGCTAGAGTTGGGGGGGCGATCACAGATACGCAGTATTTT	CSARVGGAITDTQYF
16	-	TRBV11-2	TRBJ1-2	TGTGCCAGCAGCTTAGCAGGAATGGGGCCGGCGTATGGCTACACCTTC	CASSLAGMGPAYGYTF
16	-	TRBV20-1	TRBJ2-5	TGCAGTGCTAGAGTCCCCGGGACGCAGAACCAAGAGACCCAGTACTTC	CSARVPGTQNQETQYF
15	-	TRBV29-1	TRBJ1-1	TGCAGCGTTGACACCGGGAACCTGCCCAACACTGAAGCTTTCTTT	CSVDTGNLPNTEAFF
19	-	TRBV7-8	TRBJ2-1	TGTGCCAGCAGCTTATTTTTGTCTGAGGGGTATAGAGGGGATGATGAGCAGTTCTTC	CASSLFLSEGYRGDDEQFF
13	-	TRBV19	TRBJ1-1	TGTGCCAGTAGTAGGGAGTGGAACACTGAAGCTTTCTTT	CASSREWNTEAFF
14	-	TRBV14	TRBJ1-4	TGTGCCAGCAGCCCATCAAGGGGATTTGAAAAACTGTTTTTT	CASSPSRGFEKLFF
12	-	TRBV12-3/TRBV12-4	TRBJ1-4	TGTGCCAGCAGTAGGACACTTGAAAAACTGTTTTTT	CASSRTLEKLFF
13	-	TRBV13	TRBJ2-2	TGTGCCAGCAGCTTAACGGGATCCGGGGAGCTGTTTTTT	CASSLTGSGELFF
13	-	TRBV24-1	TRBJ2-2	TGTGCCACCAGTTCTCCAATCACCGGGGAGCTGTTTTTT	CATSSPITGELFF